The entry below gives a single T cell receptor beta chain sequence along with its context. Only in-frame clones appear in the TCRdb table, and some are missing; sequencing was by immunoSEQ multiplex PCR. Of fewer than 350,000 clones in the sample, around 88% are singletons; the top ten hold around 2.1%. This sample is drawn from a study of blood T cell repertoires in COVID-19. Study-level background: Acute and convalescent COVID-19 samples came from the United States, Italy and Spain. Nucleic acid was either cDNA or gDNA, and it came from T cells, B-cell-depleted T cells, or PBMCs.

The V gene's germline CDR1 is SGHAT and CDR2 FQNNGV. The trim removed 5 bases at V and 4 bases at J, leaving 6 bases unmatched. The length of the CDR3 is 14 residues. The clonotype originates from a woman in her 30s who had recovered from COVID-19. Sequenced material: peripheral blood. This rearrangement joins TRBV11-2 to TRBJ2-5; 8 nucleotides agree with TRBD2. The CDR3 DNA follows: TGTGCCAGCAGCCAGGTCCTAGCGGGAGAGACCCAGTACTTC. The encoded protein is CASSQVLAGETQYF.